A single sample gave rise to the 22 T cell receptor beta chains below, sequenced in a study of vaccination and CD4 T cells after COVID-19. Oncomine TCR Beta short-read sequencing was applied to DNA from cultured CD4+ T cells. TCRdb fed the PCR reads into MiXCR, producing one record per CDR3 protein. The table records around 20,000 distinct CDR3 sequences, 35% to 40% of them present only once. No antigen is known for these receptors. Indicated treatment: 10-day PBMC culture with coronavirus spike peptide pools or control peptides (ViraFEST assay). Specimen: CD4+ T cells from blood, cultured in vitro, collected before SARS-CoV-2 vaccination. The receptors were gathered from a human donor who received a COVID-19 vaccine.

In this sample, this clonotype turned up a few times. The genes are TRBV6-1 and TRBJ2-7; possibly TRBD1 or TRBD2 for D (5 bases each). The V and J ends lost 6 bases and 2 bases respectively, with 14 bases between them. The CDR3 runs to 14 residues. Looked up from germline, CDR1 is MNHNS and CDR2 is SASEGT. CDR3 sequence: CASSPRDGAYEQYF. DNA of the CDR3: TGTGCCAGCAGCCCCCGGGACGGAGCCTACGAGCAGTACTTC.

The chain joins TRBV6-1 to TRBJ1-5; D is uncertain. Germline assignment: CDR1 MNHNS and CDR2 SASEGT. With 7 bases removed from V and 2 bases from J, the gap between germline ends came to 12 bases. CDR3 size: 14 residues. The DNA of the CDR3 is TGTGCCAGCAAGGTAACAGTTGGCAATCAGCCCCAGCATTTT. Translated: CASKVTVGNQPQHF.

CDR3 sequence: CASRLRDRGQNEQFF. In nucleotides, the CDR3 is TGTGCCAGCAGATTAAGGGACAGGGGGCAAAATGAGCAGTTCTTC. The chain combines TRBV28 with TRBJ2-1, with TRBD1 matching over 12 bases. Per the germline V gene, CDR1 is MDHEN and CDR2 is SYDVKM. This CDR3 spans 15 amino acids. Unmatched junction bases numbered 7, after V lost 6 bases and J lost 7 bases.

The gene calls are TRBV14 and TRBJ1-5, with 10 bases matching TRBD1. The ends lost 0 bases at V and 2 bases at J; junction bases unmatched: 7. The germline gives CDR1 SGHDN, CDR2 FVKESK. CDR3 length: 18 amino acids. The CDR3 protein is CASSQDPDRGVGNQPQHF. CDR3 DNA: TGTGCCAGCAGCCAAGATCCGGACAGGGGGGTCGGCAATCAGCCCCAGCATTTT.

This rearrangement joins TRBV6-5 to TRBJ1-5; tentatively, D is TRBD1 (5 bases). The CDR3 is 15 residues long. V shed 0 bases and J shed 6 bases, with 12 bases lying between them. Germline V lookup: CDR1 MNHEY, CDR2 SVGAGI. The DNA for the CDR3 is TGTGCCAGCAGTTACTCAAGCCCAAGGGGTCAGCCCCAGCATTTT. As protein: CASSYSSPRGQPQHF.

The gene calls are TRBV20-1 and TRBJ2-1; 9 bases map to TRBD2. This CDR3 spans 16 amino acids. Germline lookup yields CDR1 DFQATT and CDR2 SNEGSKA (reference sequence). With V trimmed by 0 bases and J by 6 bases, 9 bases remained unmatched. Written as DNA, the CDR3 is TGCAGTGCTAGAGATCCCCGCGGGGGGGTTAGCAATGAGCAGTTCTTC. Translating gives CSARDPRGGVSNEQFF.

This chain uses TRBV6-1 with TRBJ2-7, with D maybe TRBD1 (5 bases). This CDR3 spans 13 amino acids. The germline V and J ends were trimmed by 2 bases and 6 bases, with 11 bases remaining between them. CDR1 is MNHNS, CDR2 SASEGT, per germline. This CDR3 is CASSEFQGGEQYF. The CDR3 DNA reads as TGTGCCAGCAGTGAATTTCAGGGCGGCGAGCAGTACTTC.

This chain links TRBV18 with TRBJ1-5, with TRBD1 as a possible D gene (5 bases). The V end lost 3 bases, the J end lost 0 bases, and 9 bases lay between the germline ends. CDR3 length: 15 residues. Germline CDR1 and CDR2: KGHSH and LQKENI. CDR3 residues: CASSPGVASNQPQHF. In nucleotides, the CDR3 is TGTGCCAGCTCACCGGGGGTGGCTAGCAATCAGCCCCAGCATTTT.

This chain's CDR3 is CASSVALGSDTEAFF. The CDR3 nucleotides are TGTGCCAGCAGCGTAGCCCTTGGGTCGGACACTGAAGCTTTCTTT. The gene calls are TRBV9 and TRBJ1-1; D unresolved. V lost 0 bases and J lost 3, with 12 bases in between. CDR1 and CDR2 (germline): SGDLS, YYNGEE. This CDR3 region has 15 residues.

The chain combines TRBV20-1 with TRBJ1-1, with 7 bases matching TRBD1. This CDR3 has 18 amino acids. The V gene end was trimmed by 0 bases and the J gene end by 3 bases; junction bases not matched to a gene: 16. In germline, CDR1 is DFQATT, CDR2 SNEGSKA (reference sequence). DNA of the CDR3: TGCAGTGCTAGAGATATGCGGCAGGGGGGAAAAACGGACACTGAAGCTTTCTTT. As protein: CSARDMRQGGKTDTEAFF.

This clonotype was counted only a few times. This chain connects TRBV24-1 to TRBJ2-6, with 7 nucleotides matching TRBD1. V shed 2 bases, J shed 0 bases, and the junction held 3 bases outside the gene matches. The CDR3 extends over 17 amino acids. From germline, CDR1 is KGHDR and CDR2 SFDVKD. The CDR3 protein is CATSDYDRDSGANVLTF. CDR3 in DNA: TGTGCCACCAGTGATTACGACAGGGACTCTGGGGCCAACGTCCTGACTTTC.

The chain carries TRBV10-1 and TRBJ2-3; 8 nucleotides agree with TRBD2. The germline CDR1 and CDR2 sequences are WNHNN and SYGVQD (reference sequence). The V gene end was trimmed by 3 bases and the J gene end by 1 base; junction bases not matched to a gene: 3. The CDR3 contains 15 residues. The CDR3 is CASSESAGGTDTQYF. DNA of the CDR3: TGCGCCAGCAGTGAATCAGCGGGGGGCACAGATACGCAGTATTTT.

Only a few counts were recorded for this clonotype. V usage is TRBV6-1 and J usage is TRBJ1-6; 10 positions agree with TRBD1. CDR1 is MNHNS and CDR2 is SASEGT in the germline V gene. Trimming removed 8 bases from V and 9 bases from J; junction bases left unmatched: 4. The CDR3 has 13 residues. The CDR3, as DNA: TGTGCCAGCCGGGACAGGGGTAGTTCACCCCTCCACTTT. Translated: CASRDRGSSPLHF.

CDR3 residues: CSAPRLAGGLSYEQYF. In DNA, the CDR3 is TGCAGTGCGCCCCGACTAGCGGGGGGTCTCTCCTACGAGCAGTACTTC. The chain is built from TRBV20-1 and TRBJ2-7; 13 bases align to TRBD2. The CDR3 length is 16 residues. Germline assignment: CDR1 DFQATT and CDR2 SNEGSKA (reference sequence). The ends lost 6 bases at V and 0 bases at J; junction bases unmatched: 8.

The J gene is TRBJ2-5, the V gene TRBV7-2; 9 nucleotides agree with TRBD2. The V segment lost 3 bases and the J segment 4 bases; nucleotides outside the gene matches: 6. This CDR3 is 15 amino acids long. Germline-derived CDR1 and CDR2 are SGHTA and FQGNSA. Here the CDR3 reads CASSLRAGGLETQYF. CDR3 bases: TGTGCCAGCAGCTTGAGGGCGGGGGGGCTAGAGACCCAGTACTTC.

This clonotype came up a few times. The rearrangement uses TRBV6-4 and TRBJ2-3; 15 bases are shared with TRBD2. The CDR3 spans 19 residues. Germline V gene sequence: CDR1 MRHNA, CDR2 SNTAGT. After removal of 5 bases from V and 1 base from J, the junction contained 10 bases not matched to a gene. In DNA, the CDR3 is TGTGCCAGCAGTCGTGGGACTAGCGGGGGGTCCCCCCGCACAGATACGCAGTATTTT. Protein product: CASSRGTSGGSPRTDTQYF.

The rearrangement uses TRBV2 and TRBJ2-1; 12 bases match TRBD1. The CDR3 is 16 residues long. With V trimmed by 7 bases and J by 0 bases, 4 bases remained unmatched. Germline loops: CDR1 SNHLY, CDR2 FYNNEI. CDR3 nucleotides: TGTGCCAGCACGGGACAGGGGGCGAGCTCCTACAATGAGCAGTTCTTC. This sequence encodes CASTGQGASSYNEQFF.

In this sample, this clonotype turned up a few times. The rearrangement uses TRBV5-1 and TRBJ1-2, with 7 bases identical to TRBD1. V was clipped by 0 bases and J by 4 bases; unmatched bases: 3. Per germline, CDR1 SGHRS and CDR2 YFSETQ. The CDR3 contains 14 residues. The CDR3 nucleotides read TGCGCCAGCAGCTTGGATTACAGGGGCTATGGCTACACCTTC. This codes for CASSLDYRGYGYTF. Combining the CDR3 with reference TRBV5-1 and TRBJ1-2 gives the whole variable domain KAGVTQTPRYLIKTRGQQVTLSCSPISGHRSVSWYQQTPGQGLQFLFEYFSETQRNKGNFPGRFSGRQFSNSRSEMNVSTLELGDSALYLCASSLDYRGYGYTFGSGTRLTVV.

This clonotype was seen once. The CDR3 here is CASTAAGWAGAENTEAFF. For the CDR3, the DNA is TGTGCCAGCACTGCCGCCGGTTGGGCAGGGGCCGAAAACACTGAAGCTTTCTTT. The rearrangement joins TRBV12-3 or TRBV12-4 to TRBJ1-1; tentatively, D is TRBD1 (6 bases). V was shortened by 7 bases and J by 2 bases, with 26 bases between the two germline ends. This CDR3 comprises 18 residues.

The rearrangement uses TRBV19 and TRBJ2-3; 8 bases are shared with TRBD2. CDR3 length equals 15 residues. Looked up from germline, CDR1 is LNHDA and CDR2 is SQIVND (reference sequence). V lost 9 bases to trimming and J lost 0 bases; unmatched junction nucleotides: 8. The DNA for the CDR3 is TGTGCCAGCCAAGAGCGGGGGCCAAGCACAGATACGCAGTATTTT. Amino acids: CASQERGPSTDTQYF.

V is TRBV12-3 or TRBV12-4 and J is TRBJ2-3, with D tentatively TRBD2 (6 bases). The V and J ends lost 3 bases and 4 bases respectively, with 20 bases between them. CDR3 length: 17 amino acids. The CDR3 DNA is TGTGCCAGCAGTTTGAGAGGGACGGGGGTCCAAGCAGATACGCAGTATTTT. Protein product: CASSLRGTGVQADTQYF.

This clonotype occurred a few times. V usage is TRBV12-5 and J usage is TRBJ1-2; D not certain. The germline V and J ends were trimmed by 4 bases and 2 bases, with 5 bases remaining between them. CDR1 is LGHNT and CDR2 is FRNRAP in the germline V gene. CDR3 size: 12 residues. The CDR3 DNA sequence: TGTGCTAGTGGTTCGGAGAACTATGGCTACACCTTC. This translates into CASGSENYGYTF.